The rows below give T cell receptor beta chains drawn from one sample of a study of T cell clonotyping in hematopoietic cell transplantation. The method was immunoSEQ multiplex PCR; TCRdb's version includes in-frame clones alone and lacks a portion of them. In the table there are roughly 12,000 clones, about half of which are singletons. The specimen was peripheral blood mononuclear cells. The receptor source for this set is a man over 45 in good health. Some clones in this sample may be carry-over from other donors' samples. CDR3s include the opening cysteine and the closing phenylalanine or tryptophan. The D gene is left open where the match is weak. Clone size, where shown, is once, few, many, or a class for clones that have expanded.

clone size: NA; D gene: NA; V gene: TRBV30; J gene: TRBJ1-2; CDR3 DNA: TGTGCCTGCCATCCTGGGAGGCCTAACTATGGCTACACCTTC; CDR3 protein: CACHPGRPNYGYTF
clone size: NA; D gene: NA; V gene: TRBV28; J gene: TRBJ2-1; CDR3 DNA: TGTGCCAGCAGTTTAGATTTACGCTCGCGAGATGAGCAGTTCTTC; CDR3 protein: CASSLDLRSRDEQFF
clone size: NA; D gene: NA; V gene: TRBV4-3; J gene: TRBJ2-6; CDR3 DNA: TGCGCCAGCAGCCAAGATCAAAGACACGTCCTGACTTTC; CDR3 protein: CASSQDQRHVLTF
clone size: NA; D gene: NA; V gene: TRBV6-5; J gene: TRBJ2-2; CDR3 DNA: TGTGCCAGCAGCCCTGGTCTTACCGGGGAGCTGTTTTTT; CDR3 protein: CASSPGLTGELFF
clone size: NA; D gene: NA; V gene: TRBV4-1; J gene: TRBJ2-3; CDR3 DNA: TGCGCCAGCAGCCTATCGCCCAGCACAGATACGCAGTATTTT; CDR3 protein: CASSLSPSTDTQYF
clone size: NA; D gene: NA; V gene: TRBV11-2; J gene: TRBJ1-2; CDR3 DNA: TGTGCCAGCAGCTTAGGAGGCGCGGCCACTAACTATGGCTACACCTTC; CDR3 protein: CASSLGGAATNYGYTF
clone size: NA; D gene: NA; V gene: TRBV19; J gene: TRBJ2-1; CDR3 DNA: TGTGCCAGTAGTATGTCTCCTAGTCTCGAGCAGTTCTTC; CDR3 protein: CASSMSPSLEQFF
clone size: NA; D gene: NA; V gene: TRBV19; J gene: TRBJ1-5; CDR3 DNA: TGTGCCAGTAGTTTCAGGGCGGATCAGCCCCAGCATTTT; CDR3 protein: CASSFRADQPQHF
clone size: few; D gene: TRBD1; V gene: TRBV7-7; J gene: TRBJ2-3; CDR3 DNA: TGTGCCAGCAGCTTATCGGCAGGGGGACGCACAGATACGCAGTATTTT; CDR3 protein: CASSLSAGGRTDTQYF
clone size: NA; D gene: NA; V gene: TRBV7-2; J gene: TRBJ2-7; CDR3 DNA: TGTGCCAGCAGCTTAGCGTCGGCGGCCTACGAGCAGTACTTC; CDR3 protein: CASSLASAAYEQYF
clone size: few; D gene: TRBD1; V gene: TRBV19; J gene: TRBJ1-5; CDR3 DNA: TGTGCCAGTAGGAACCGGGACAGGGCCTATCAGCCCCAGCATTTT; CDR3 protein: CASRNRDRAYQPQHF
clone size: NA; D gene: TRBD1; V gene: TRBV7-2; J gene: TRBJ2-7; CDR3 DNA: TGTGCCAGCAGCTTAGCCGTCCGCCTTAGACAGGGGGCGGACGAGCAGTACTTC; CDR3 protein: CASSLAVRLRQGADEQYF
clone size: few; D gene: TRBD2; V gene: TRBV29-1; J gene: TRBJ2-5; CDR3 DNA: TGCAGCGTTGAACGAATCTCTAGCGGGAGTAAAGAGACCCAGTACTTC; CDR3 protein: CSVERISSGSKETQYF